A selection of T cell receptor beta chains follows, all from one sample in a study of T cell responses to AZD1222 COVID-19 vaccine. Method: immunoSEQ multiplex PCR; TCRdb's copy keeps in-frame clones and lacks some. Of about 140,000 clones in the sample, over 75% were seen once. The source material was peripheral blood, sampled on day 0 of AZD1222 vaccination. Receptor source: an adult in good health. Each CDR3 is given with its conserved first and last residue. D genes are given only for firm matches. Clone size is stated in some rows and not others, as once, few, many or a class when expanded.

>TRBV12-3/TRBV12-4|.|TRBJ1-2|.
CASKPGGRGYTF
TGTGCCAGCAAACCAGGCGGTAGGGGCTACACCTTC
>TRBV19|TRBD1|TRBJ1-1|few
CASSDRGPTEAFF
TGTGCCAGCTCAGACAGGGGGCCCACTGAAGCTTTCTTT
>TRBV28|.|TRBJ1-1|.
CASSSLGVLNTEAFF
TGTGCCAGCAGTTCCCTGGGGGTTTTGAACACTGAAGCTTTCTTT
>TRBV4-1|.|TRBJ2-2|.
CASSQAEQGVTGELFF
TGCGCCAGCAGCCAAGCAGAACAGGGAGTCACCGGGGAGCTGTTTTTT
>TRBV5-6|.|TRBJ2-3|.
CASEFDSTDTQYF
TGTGCCAGCGAGTTCGACAGCACAGATACGCAGTATTTT
>TRBV6-6|.|TRBJ2-7|.
CASSPDRHEQYF
TGTGCCAGCAGTCCCGACAGGCACGAGCAGTACTTC
>TRBV2|TRBD1|TRBJ2-5|.
CASSTDRGRETQYF
TGTGCCAGCAGTACGGACAGGGGCAGGGAGACCCAGTACTTC
>TRBV18|TRBD2|TRBJ2-7|.
CASSPGSGGPRYEQYF
TGTGCCAGCTCACCGGGTTCGGGGGGGCCACGCTACGAGCAGTACTTC
>TRBV6-6|TRBD1|TRBJ2-5|.
CASTNHQTGKETQYF
TGTGCCAGCACCAACCACCAGACAGGGAAAGAGACCCAGTACTTC
>TRBV3-1/TRBV3-2|TRBD2|TRBJ2-1|.
CASSQEFQFYIAGVHNEQFF
TGTGCCAGCAGCCAAGAATTCCAATTCTATATAGCGGGAGTACACAATGAGCAGTTCTTC
>TRBV27|.|TRBJ1-6|.
CASSLSAGVYNSPLHF
TGTGCCAGCAGTTTATCTGCAGGTGTCTATAATTCACCCCTCCACTTT
>TRBV7-2|.|TRBJ1-4|.
CASSSPVKEFEKLFF
TGTGCCAGCAGCTCCCCCGTCAAGGAATTCGAAAAACTGTTTTTT